This T cell receptor beta chain was recovered during a study of control samples from healthy donors and cancer patients. Measured with immunoSEQ multiplex PCR; TCRdb has only the in-frame clones, and not every one. The sample yields 150,000 to 200,000 clones, approximately 96% seen once. Germline CDR1 is SGHNT and CDR2 is YYREEE (reference sequence). This CDR3 region has 15 residues. With 4 bases clipped from V and 6 bases from J, the junction kept 6 bases outside the gene matches. This clone was counted once. Input material: blood. This receptor was identified in a woman aged 40 to 55 in good health. V usage is TRBV5-4 and J usage is TRBJ1-6; 8 bases are shared with TRBD1. Here the CDR3 reads CASSKRQGSNSPLHF. In DNA form, the CDR3 reads TGTGCCAGCAGCAAGAGACAGGGGAGTAATTCACCCCTCCACTTT. The full variable domain, completed using reference TRBV5-4 and TRBJ1-6, is ETGVTQSPTHLIKTRGQQVTLRCSSQSGHNTVSWYQQALGQGPQFIFQYYREEENGRGNFPPRFSGLQFPNYSSELNVNALELDDSALYLCASSKRQGSNSPLHFGNGTRLTVT.